A single T cell receptor (beta chain) is shown here with its context. Its antigen is currently unknown. With the ViraFEST assay, the study expanded antigen-specific CD4+ T cells using viral peptide pools, then sequenced them. Cultured cells yielded isolated CD4+ T cells after 10 days. A positive SARS-CoV-2 PCR test fell between March and December 2020. Researchers reported culturing more than 1.5 million PBMC in each well, adding approximately 10 IU/ml IL-2 and around 10 ug/ml peptides. Cultures received IL-2 medium that replaced half the medium on days 3 and 7. The sample belongs to a study of vaccination effects on CD4 cells after COVID-19. About the study: A couple of convalescent patients provided samples 16 days and one week prevaccination. Overall study findings and caveats: Few convalescent patients were included, and no early post-infection timepoints were sampled.

This CDR3 region has 15 residues. Trimming pared 1 base from V and 6 bases from J, leaving 14 bases between. CDR1 SGDLS and CDR2 YYNGEE come from the germline V gene. The method was immunoSEQ multiplex PCR; TCRdb's version includes in-frame clones alone and lacks a portion of them. This sample has 30,000 to 45,000 clones, with roughly 69% found just once. The origin of this receptor is a human donor who had a prior SARS-CoV-2 infection. The chain recombines TRBV9 with TRBJ2-1; D might be TRBD2 (6 bases). The sample in question was CD4+ T cells from PBMCs cultured with HCoV-NL63 spike peptides, obtained before COVID-19 vaccination. The CDR3 here is CASSVTGNGGNEQFF. The CDR3 bases are TGTGCCAGCAGCGTAACCGGTAACGGGGGCAATGAGCAGTTCTTC.